This passage covers 5 T cell receptor beta chains from one sample sequenced in a study of cytomegalovirus exposure and HLA in healthy donors. Primers for the PCR totalled 60 Vbeta and 13 Jbeta. Sequencing used immunoSEQ multiplex PCR; TCRdb keeps in-frame clones, though not all of them. The sample holds around 220,000 clones, about 79% seen once. The sample consisted of PBMCs. The source is a man aged 18-30 years in good health and CMV-seronegative.

This clone has more than one count but fewer than ten. The chain uses TRBV2 and TRBJ2-1; D possibly corresponds to TRBD2 (7 bases). The germline V and J ends were trimmed by 5 bases and 1 base, with 12 bases remaining between them. Germline V gives CDR1 SNHLY, CDR2 FYNNEI. This CDR3 has 15 amino acids. CDR3 sequence: CASSYGGASYNEQFF. CDR3 nucleotide sequence: TGTGCCAGCAGTTATGGGGGGGCATCCTACAATGAGCAGTTCTTC.

This clone was seen a few times. V gene TRBV6-5 combines with J gene TRBJ1-2, with no clear D. Germline CDR1 reads MNHEY; CDR2 reads SVGAGI. Trimming stripped 5 bases from V and 2 bases from J, with 12 bases between. This CDR3 has 14 amino acids. The CDR3: CASSDQAGNYGYTF. The CDR3 DNA is TGTGCCAGCAGTGACCAGGCAGGCAACTATGGCTACACCTTC.

The chain combines TRBV10-3 with TRBJ2-3, with D tentatively TRBD1 (6 bases). Germline V gene data show CDR1 as ENHRY and CDR2 as SYGVKD. Trimming stripped 0 bases from V and 6 bases from J, with 13 bases between. The CDR3 totals 15 residues. The CDR3 sequence is CAISESSGDADTQYF. CDR3 bases: TGTGCCATCAGTGAGTCGTCAGGGGATGCGGATACGCAGTATTTT.

The rearrangement joins TRBV30 to TRBJ2-2; 8 bases map to TRBD1. Germline lookup yields CDR1 GTSNPN and CDR2 SVGIG (reference sequence). The junction had 7 bases not matched to a gene; V was cut back by 1 base and J by 3 bases. The CDR3 runs to 16 residues. The CDR3 here is CAWSEGTGLYTGELFF. Here the CDR3 DNA reads TGTGCCTGGAGTGAAGGGACAGGTTTATACACCGGGGAGCTGTTTTTT. Full variable domain (rest looked up from reference TRBV30 and TRBJ2-2): SQTIHQWPATLVQPVGSPLSLECTVEGTSNPNLYWYRQAAGRGLQLLFYSVGIGQISSEVPQNLSASRPQDRQFILSSKKLLLSDSGFYLCAWSEGTGLYTGELFFGEGSRLTVL.

This clone has a handful of counts. This CDR3 is also generated by other DNA sequences in the sample. The chain uses TRBV6-5 and TRBJ2-7; 9 bases are shared with TRBD2. V lost 5 bases and J lost 0; bases outside the gene matches: 2. Looked up from germline, CDR1 is MNHEY and CDR2 is SVGAGI. The CDR3 length is 14 residues. For the CDR3, the DNA is TGTGCCAGCAGTAGTAGCGGGAGCTCCTACGAGCAGTACTTC. Translation: CASSSSGSSYEQYF.